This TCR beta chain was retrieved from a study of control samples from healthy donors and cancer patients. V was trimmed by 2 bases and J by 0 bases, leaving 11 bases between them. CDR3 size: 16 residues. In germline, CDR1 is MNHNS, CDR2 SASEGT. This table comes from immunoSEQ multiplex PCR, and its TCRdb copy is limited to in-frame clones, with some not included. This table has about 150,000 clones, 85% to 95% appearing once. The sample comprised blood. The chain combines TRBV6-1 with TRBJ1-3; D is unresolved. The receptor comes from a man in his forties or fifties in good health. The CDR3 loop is CASSEYGSFSGNTIYF. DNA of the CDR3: TGTGCCAGCAGTGAATACGGGAGCTTCTCTGGAAACACCATATATTTT.